This section outlines one T cell receptor beta chain sequence together with its context. Germline CDR1 SGHTA, CDR2 FQGTGA. This CDR3 has 15 amino acids. Trimming removed 2 bases from V and 3 bases from J, with 12 bases in between. The table came from immunoSEQ multiplex PCR; TCRdb's copy has only in-frame clones and leaves some out. The sample consists of some 97,000 clones, around nine tenths of them appearing once. The data belong to a study of OX40 agonist ivuxolimab in advanced cancers. This sequence was found in an adult with an advanced solid tumor such as melanoma, head and neck, liver or kidney cancer. The rearrangement uses TRBV7-3 and TRBJ2-3; D tentatively fits TRBD1 or TRBD2 (6 bases each). The source material was CD4+ or CD8+ T cells sorted from blood, sampled in a trial of the OX40 agonist ivuxolimab. CDR3 DNA: TGTGCCAGCAGCTTAGGGGGGCGAAATACAGATACGCAGTATTTT. It encodes CASSLGGRNTDTQYF. The full variable domain, in which reference TRBV7-3 and TRBJ2-3 provide the parts outside the CDR3, is GAGVSQTPSNKVTEKGKYVELRCDPISGHTALYWYRQSLGQGPEFLIYFQGTGAADDSGLPNDRFFAVRPEGSVSTLKIQRTERGDSAVYLCASSLGGRNTDTQYFGPGTRLTVL.